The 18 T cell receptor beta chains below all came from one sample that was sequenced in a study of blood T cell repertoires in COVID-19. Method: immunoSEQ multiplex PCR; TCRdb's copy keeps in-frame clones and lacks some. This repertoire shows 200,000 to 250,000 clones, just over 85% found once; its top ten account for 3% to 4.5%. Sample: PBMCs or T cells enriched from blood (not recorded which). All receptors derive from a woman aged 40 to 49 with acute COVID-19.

The CDR3 reads CAWSVSGTGTPQRGYTF. CDR3 bases: TGTGCCTGGAGTGTAAGTGGGACAGGAACCCCTCAGCGCGGCTACACCTTC. This chain connects TRBV30 to TRBJ1-2; 8 nucleotides line up with TRBD1. Germline V lookup: CDR1 GTSNPN, CDR2 SVGIG (reference sequence). V lost 0 bases to trimming and J lost 8 bases; unmatched junction nucleotides: 17. CDR3 length: 17 amino acids.

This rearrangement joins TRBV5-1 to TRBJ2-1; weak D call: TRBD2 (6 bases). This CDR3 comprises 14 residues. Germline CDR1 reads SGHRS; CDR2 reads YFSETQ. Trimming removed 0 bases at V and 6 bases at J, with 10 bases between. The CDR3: CASSLVATSNEQFF. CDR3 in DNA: TGCGCCAGCAGCTTGGTTGCGACTAGCAATGAGCAGTTCTTC. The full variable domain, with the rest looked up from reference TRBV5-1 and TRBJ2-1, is KAGVTQTPRYLIKTRGQQVTLSCSPISGHRSVSWYQQTPGQGLQFLFEYFSETQRNKGNFPGRFSGRQFSNSRSEMNVSTLELGDSALYLCASSLVATSNEQFFGPGTRLTVL.

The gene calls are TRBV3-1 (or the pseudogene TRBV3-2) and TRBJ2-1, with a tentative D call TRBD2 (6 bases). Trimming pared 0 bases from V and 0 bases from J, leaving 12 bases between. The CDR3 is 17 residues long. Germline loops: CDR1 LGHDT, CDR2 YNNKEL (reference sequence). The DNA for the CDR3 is TGTGCCAGCAGCCAAGACCTTAGCGGCCTCTCCTACAATGAGCAGTTCTTC. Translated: CASSQDLSGLSYNEQFF.

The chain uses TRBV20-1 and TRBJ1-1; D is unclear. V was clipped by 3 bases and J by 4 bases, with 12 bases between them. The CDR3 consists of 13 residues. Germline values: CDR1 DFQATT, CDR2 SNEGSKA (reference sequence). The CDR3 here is CSASSPSGTEAFF. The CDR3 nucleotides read TGCAGTGCTAGTAGCCCGTCGGGCACTGAAGCTTTCTTT.

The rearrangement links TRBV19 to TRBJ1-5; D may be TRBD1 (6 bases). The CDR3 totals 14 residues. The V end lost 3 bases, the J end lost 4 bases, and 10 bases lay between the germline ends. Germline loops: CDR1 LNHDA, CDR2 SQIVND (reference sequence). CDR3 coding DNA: TGTGCCAGTAGTATCACAGGGTGGAATCAGCCCCAGCATTTT. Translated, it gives CASSITGWNQPQHF.

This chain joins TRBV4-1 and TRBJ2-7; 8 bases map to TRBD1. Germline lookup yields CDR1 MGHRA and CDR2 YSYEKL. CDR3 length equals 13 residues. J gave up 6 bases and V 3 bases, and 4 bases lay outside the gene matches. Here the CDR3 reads CASSQVDRAEQYF. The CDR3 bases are TGCGCCAGCAGCCAGGTGGACAGGGCCGAGCAGTACTTC.

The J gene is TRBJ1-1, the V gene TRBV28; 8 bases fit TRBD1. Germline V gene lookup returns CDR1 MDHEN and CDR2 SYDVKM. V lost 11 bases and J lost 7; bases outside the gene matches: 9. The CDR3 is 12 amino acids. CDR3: CACRTGNLEAFF. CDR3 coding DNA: TGTGCCTGTCGGACAGGGAACCTTGAAGCTTTCTTT.

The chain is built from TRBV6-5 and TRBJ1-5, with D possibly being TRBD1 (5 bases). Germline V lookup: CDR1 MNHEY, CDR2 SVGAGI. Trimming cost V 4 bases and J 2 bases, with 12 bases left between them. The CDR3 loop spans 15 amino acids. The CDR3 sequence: CASSFRDSGNQPQHF. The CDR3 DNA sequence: TGTGCCAGCAGTTTCAGGGATTCTGGCAATCAGCCCCAGCATTTT.

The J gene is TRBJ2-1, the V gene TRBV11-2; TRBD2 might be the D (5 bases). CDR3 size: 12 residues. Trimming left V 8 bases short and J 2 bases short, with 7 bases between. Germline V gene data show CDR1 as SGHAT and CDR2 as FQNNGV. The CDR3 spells CASAGTYNEQFF. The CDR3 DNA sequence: TGTGCCAGCGCCGGGACCTACAATGAGCAGTTCTTC.

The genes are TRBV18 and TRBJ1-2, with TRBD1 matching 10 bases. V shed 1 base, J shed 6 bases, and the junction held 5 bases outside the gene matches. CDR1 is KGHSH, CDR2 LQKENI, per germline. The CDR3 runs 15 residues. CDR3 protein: CASSPLDRGLDGYTF. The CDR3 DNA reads TGTGCCAGCTCACCACTCGACAGGGGGCTTGATGGCTACACCTTC.

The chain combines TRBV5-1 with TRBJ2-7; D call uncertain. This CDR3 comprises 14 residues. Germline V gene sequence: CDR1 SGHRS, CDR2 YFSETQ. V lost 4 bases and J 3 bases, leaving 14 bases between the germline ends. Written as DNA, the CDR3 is TGCGCCAGCAGCATGACGACTGCTAGCTACGAGCAGTACTTC. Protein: CASSMTTASYEQYF.

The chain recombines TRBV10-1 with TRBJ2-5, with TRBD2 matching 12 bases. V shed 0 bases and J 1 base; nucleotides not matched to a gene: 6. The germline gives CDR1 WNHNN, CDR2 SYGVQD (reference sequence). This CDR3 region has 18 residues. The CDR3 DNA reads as TGCGCCAGCAGTGAGTCGGTCCTAGCGGGGGGGGGCCAAGAGACCCAGTACTTC. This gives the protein CASSESVLAGGGQETQYF.

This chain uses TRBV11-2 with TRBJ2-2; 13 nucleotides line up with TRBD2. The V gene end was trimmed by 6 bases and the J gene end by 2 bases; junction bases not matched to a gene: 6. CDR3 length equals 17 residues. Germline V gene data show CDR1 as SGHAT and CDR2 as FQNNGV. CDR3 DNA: TGTGCCAGCAGGCCGACTAGCGGGGGGTTAAACACCGGGGAGCTGTTTTTT. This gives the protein CASRPTSGGLNTGELFF.

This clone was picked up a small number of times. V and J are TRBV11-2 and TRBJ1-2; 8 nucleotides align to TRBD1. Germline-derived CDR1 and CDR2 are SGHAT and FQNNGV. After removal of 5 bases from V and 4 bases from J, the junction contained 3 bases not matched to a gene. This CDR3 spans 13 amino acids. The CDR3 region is CASSPDRVYGYTF. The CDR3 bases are TGTGCCAGCAGCCCGGACAGGGTCTATGGCTACACCTTC.

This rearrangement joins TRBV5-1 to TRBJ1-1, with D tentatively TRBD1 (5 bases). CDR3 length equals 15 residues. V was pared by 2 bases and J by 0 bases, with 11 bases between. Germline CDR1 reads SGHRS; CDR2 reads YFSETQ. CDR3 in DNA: TGCGCCAGCAGCTTCGGGGGACCGTTGAACACTGAAGCTTTCTTT. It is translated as CASSFGGPLNTEAFF.

CDR3 loop: CASSPTDSPQNTGELFF. CDR3 in DNA: TGTGCCAGCAGCCCGACTGACTCTCCACAGAACACCGGGGAGCTGTTTTTT. V is TRBV5-4 and J is TRBJ2-2; no clear D. This CDR3 has 17 residues. V was pared by 4 bases and J by 1 base, with 17 bases between. Germline loops: CDR1 SGHNT, CDR2 YYREEE (reference sequence).

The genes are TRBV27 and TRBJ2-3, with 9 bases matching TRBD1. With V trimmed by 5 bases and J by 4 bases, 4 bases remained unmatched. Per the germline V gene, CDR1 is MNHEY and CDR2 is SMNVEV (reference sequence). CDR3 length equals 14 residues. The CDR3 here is CASSVTGGADTQYF. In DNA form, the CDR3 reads TGTGCCAGCAGTGTGACAGGGGGGGCAGATACGCAGTATTTT.

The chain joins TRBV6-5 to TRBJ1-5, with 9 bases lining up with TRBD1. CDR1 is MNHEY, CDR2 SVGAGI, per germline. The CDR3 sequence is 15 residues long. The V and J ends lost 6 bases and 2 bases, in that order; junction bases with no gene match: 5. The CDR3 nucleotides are TGTGCCAGCAGGGGGACAGGGCGCCGCAATCAGCCCCAGCATTTT. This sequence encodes CASRGTGRRNQPQHF.